The rows below give T cell receptor beta chains drawn from one sample of a study of T cell repertoires in cytomegalovirus infection. MiXCR, run by TCRdb on the reads, gives a single entry per CDR3 protein. Among more than 75,000 distinct CDR3 sequences, 25% to 30% were seen once, and the ten largest hold approximately 75%. These receptors' targets are unknown. The sequences come from CD8+ T cells from cultured PBMCs, collected from culture after CMV antigen stimulation. The source of these receptors is a human donor in good health (CMV status not recorded). Some clones in this sample may be carry-over from other donors' samples. Each CDR3 is given with its conserved first and last residue. A D gene is named only where the DNA matches it firmly. Clone size is given for some rows only: seen once, a few or many times, or a class if the clone is expanded.

v_gene	j_gene	abundance	d_gene	CDR3nt	CDR3aa
TRBV7-8	TRBJ2-3	many	-	TGTGCCAGCAGCTTAGATCCGGGGGATACGCAGTATTTT	CASSLDPGDTQYF
TRBV7-8	TRBJ1-1	few	-	TGTGCCAGCAGCTTTATAAACACAGGGTCCACTGAAGCTTTCTTT	CASSFINTGSTEAFF
TRBV5-1	TRBJ2-1	many	-	TGCGCCAGCAGCACCCAGGGCAGGGAGAACAATGAGCAGTTCTTC	CASSTQGRENNEQFF
TRBV11-2	TRBJ2-1	few	-	TGTGCCAGCAGCTCCCCCGGCGCCCTAAACAATGAGCAGTTCTTC	CASSSPGALNNEQFF
TRBV12-3/TRBV12-4	TRBJ2-3	-	TRBD2	TGTGCCAGCATCCTTGGACTAGCGGGGGGGATCACAGATACGCAGTATTTT	CASILGLAGGITDTQYF
TRBV11-2	TRBJ2-3	-	-	TGTGCCAGCAGCTTAAAGGGGTGGGCAGATACGCAGTATTTT	CASSLKGWADTQYF
TRBV7-2	TRBJ2-3	-	-	TGTGCCAGCAGCTTAGACGGCAACACAGATACGCAGTATTTT	CASSLDGNTDTQYF
TRBV5-1	TRBJ2-7	-	-	TGCGCCAGCAGCTCGGACGGGAGAGCCTACGAGCAGTACTTC	CASSSDGRAYEQYF
TRBV19	TRBJ1-1	-	TRBD1	TGTGCCAGTAGTGGGGACAGGGGGACAAAGTACACTGAAGCTTTCTTT	CASSGDRGTKYTEAFF
TRBV7-9	TRBJ2-1	-	TRBD2	TGTGCCAGCAGCATCGGACTAGCGGGGGGACTCTCCTACAATGAGCAGTTCTTC	CASSIGLAGGLSYNEQFF
TRBV11-2	TRBJ1-1	-	TRBD1	TGTGCCAGCAGCTTAGAAGGGACAGGGTACGGAGCTTTCTTT	CASSLEGTGYGAFF
TRBV19	TRBJ1-2	-	-	TGTGCCAGTACAACCGGGGGAGAAAACTATGGCTACACCTTC	CASTTGGENYGYTF
TRBV7-2	TRBJ1-6	many	TRBD1	TGTGCCAGCAGCCCCGACAGGGGGTATTCACCCCTCCACTTT	CASSPDRGYSPLHF
TRBV20-1	TRBJ1-4	-	-	TGCAGTGCCCTCTCCGGGGCAACTAATGAAAAACTGTTTTTT	CSALSGATNEKLFF
TRBV29-1	TRBJ2-7	-	TRBD2	TGCAGCGCGGACGGGACTAGCGGGAAACCCTACGAGCAGTACTTC	CSADGTSGKPYEQYF
TRBV2	TRBJ2-7	few	-	TGTGCCAGCAGTCCAATTTACGGGACGGTCGCGGGCGAGCAGTACTTC	CASSPIYGTVAGEQYF
TRBV12-3/TRBV12-4	TRBJ2-1	-	TRBD2	TGTGCCACTTCGGGGGAAACTAGCGGGGGGAGCTCCTACAATGAGCAGTTCTTC	CATSGETSGGSSYNEQFF
TRBV7-6	TRBJ2-5	-	-	TGTGCCAGCAGCTTACAGGGACACCCTTTCGGGGAGACCCAGTACTTC	CASSLQGHPFGETQYF
TRBV7-9	TRBJ1-1	-	-	TGTGCCAGCAGCGTTGGTACTGTTAGGGGTAAATTAGCTTTCTTT	CASSVGTVRGKLAFF
TRBV12-3/TRBV12-4	TRBJ2-7	many	-	TGTGCCAGCAGTTCCCTACAGGACCAGTTTGACGAGCAGTACTTC	CASSSLQDQFDEQYF
TRBV7-2	TRBJ1-5	-	TRBD1	TGTGCCAGCAGCTTAAGAAAAACAGGGGGTCAGCCCCAGCATTTT	CASSLRKTGGQPQHF
TRBV29-1	TRBJ1-1	many	TRBD1	TGCAGCGTTCTAGACAGGGCGGACACTGAAGCTTTCTTT	CSVLDRADTEAFF
TRBV7-9	TRBJ2-5	many	-	TGTGCCAGCAGCTTGACAGGAGGAGAGACCCAGTACTTC	CASSLTGGETQYF
TRBV2	TRBJ1-1	-	-	TGTGCCAGCAGTGATAATAGGGGTCGGGGGGCTTTCTTT	CASSDNRGRGAFF
TRBV20-1	TRBJ2-7	many	-	TGCAGTGCTAGAGATCCTGTGGGAAATGACTACGAGCAGTACTTC	CSARDPVGNDYEQYF
TRBV12-5	TRBJ1-2	-	TRBD1	TGTGCTAGTGGGACAGGGATCTATGGCTACACCTTC	CASGTGIYGYTF
TRBV7-2	TRBJ1-2	many	TRBD1	TGTGCCAGCAGCATCCGGGACAGAGGCGTTCCTAACTATGGCTACACCTTC	CASSIRDRGVPNYGYTF
TRBV7-9	TRBJ1-1	once	-	TGTGCCAGCAGCTTAGGGCTCGGTGGTGTCACTGAAGCTTTCTTT	CASSLGLGGVTEAFF
TRBV2	TRBJ2-1	few	-	TGTGCCGTCGGCCGGGACGGGCCTGGAAATGAGCAGTTCTTC	CAVGRDGPGNEQFF
TRBV20-1	TRBJ2-2	few	-	TGCAGTGCACTAGACCGCACCGGGGAGCTGTTTTTT	CSALDRTGELFF
TRBV4-2	TRBJ2-1	many	TRBD2	TGTGCCAGCAGCCAAGGGCGCGGGGGTCGACTCGATGAGCAGTTCTTC	CASSQGRGGRLDEQFF
TRBV7-6	TRBJ1-5	-	TRBD1	TGTGCCAGCAGCTTAGTGGCAGGGGGCGATAGCAATCAGCCCCAGCATTTT	CASSLVAGGDSNQPQHF
TRBV11-1	TRBJ2-3	-	-	TGTGCCAGCAGCTTTTTGTTGGGGCAGTCACTTAACACAGATACGCAGTATTTT	CASSFLLGQSLNTDTQYF
TRBV4-1	TRBJ1-5	few	-	TGCGCCAGCAGCCAAGATCTGGTAGATTATAGCAATCAGCCCCAGCATTTT	CASSQDLVDYSNQPQHF
TRBV11-2	TRBJ2-3	-	-	TGTGCCTCGAGGTGGGGTGGCACAGATACGCAGTATTTT	CASRWGGTDTQYF
TRBV29-1	TRBJ2-7	few	-	TGCAGCGTTGAAGTCGGCCACGAGCAGTACTTC	CSVEVGHEQYF
TRBV12-3/TRBV12-4	TRBJ2-1	few	-	TGTGCCAGCAGTTTAGCGGGGGGCTATGATGAGCAGTTCTTC	CASSLAGGYDEQFF
TRBV28	TRBJ2-7	few	-	TGTGCCAGCAGTTTAGTGCAACTCTACGAGCAGTACTTC	CASSLVQLYEQYF
TRBV19	TRBJ2-1	few	-	TGTGCCAGTAGTATAGCTTCCCTGACTGGAAATGAGCAGTTCTTC	CASSIASLTGNEQFF
TRBV27	TRBJ1-5	-	-	TGTGCCAGAAGTTTTCGTAGCAATCAGCCCCAGCATTTT	CARSFRSNQPQHF
TRBV2	TRBJ1-4	-	-	TGTGCCAGCAGGGGGGACGCGAATGAAAAACTGTTTTTT	CASRGDANEKLFF
TRBV4-1	TRBJ1-2	few	-	TGCGCCAGCAGCCAAGTATGGGCGCCCTATGGCTACACCTTC	CASSQVWAPYGYTF
TRBV7-6	TRBJ2-1	few	TRBD2	TGTGCCAGCAGCCCGAAATTGGATGCGGGGGTGTACAATGAGCAGTTCTTC	CASSPKLDAGVYNEQFF
TRBV19	TRBJ2-7	-	-	TGTGCCACCGGACCCTACTACGAGCAGTACTTC	CATGPYYEQYF
TRBV4-1	TRBJ2-5	-	-	TGCGCCAGCTCAAGAACAAGTAGCGAGCGTCCTCCTGAACTCGAGGCAGGGTCGTTAGAGACCCAGTACTTC	CASSRTSSERPPELEAGSLETQYF
TRBV9	TRBJ2-7	-	-	TGTGCCAGCAGCGTAGGAACAGGCCTCTCCTATGAGCAGTACTTC	CASSVGTGLSYEQYF
TRBV5-1	TRBJ2-7	-	TRBD1	TGCGCCAGCAGCTTGTCGCCACAGGGGGCCTCCTACGAGCAGTACTTC	CASSLSPQGASYEQYF
TRBV12-3/TRBV12-4	TRBJ2-1	-	-	TGTGCCAGCAGGGAGGGGGGTTGGAATGAGCAGTTCTTC	CASREGGWNEQFF
TRBV3-1	TRBJ2-2	-	-	TGTGCCAGCAGCCAGAGGAGGGGGAACACCGGGGAGCTGTTTTTT	CASSQRRGNTGELFF
TRBV6-5	TRBJ2-1	few	-	TGTGCCAGCAGTTACGGGGCAGGACCGAACAATGAGCAGTTCTTC	CASSYGAGPNNEQFF
TRBV12-3/TRBV12-4	TRBJ2-2	-	TRBD2	TGTGCCAGCAGTTTTAACGGGGGGGACACCGGGGAGCTGTTTTTT	CASSFNGGDTGELFF
TRBV7-6	TRBJ2-2	few	-	TGTGCCAGCACCCCATGGATGGGCGCCGGGGAGCTGTTTTTT	CASTPWMGAGELFF
TRBV19	TRBJ2-3	-	-	TGTGCCAGCACGGGAGCTAGCACAGATACGCAGTATTTT	CASTGASTDTQYF
TRBV27	TRBJ2-1	-	-	TGTGCCAGCAGCCCCTCGGGAGGGACAGCCTACAATGAGCAGTTCTTC	CASSPSGGTAYNEQFF
TRBV28	TRBJ2-2	-	-	TGTGCCAGCAGTTTAATAGCGTCGGGGGAGCTGTTTTTT	CASSLIASGELFF
TRBV10-3	TRBJ2-1	few	TRBD2	TGTGCCATCAGTGGAACTAGCGGGGGGTACAATGAGCAGTTCTTC	CAISGTSGGYNEQFF
TRBV7-8	TRBJ1-4	many	TRBD1	TGTGCCAGCAGCTTAGGGGACAGATCGGTGACACTTAATGAAAAACTGTTTTTT	CASSLGDRSVTLNEKLFF
TRBV7-6	TRBJ2-1	many	TRBD2	TGTGCCAGCAGCGTCGATCTAGCGGGGGGGGCCAATGAGCAGTTCTTC	CASSVDLAGGANEQFF
TRBV6-5	TRBJ1-1	many	-	TGTGCCAGCAGCCTTACTCTGAACACTGAAGCTTTCTTT	CASSLTLNTEAFF